One sample yielded the 14 T cell receptor beta chains listed below, sequenced in a study of T cell responses to AZD1222 COVID-19 vaccine. The protocol was immunoSEQ multiplex PCR, while the TCRdb copy is restricted to in-frame clones and leaves out a portion. Of 95,000 to 150,000 clones in the sample, around 85% were seen once. This specimen consisted of peripheral blood, obtained on day 0 of AZD1222 vaccination. These receptors were collected from an adult in good health.

The rearrangement joins TRBV18 to TRBJ1-2; D might be TRBD1 (6 bases). Germline CDR1 KGHSH, CDR2 LQKENI. This CDR3 spans 15 amino acids. V was shortened by 3 bases and J by 6 bases, with 17 bases between the two germline ends. The CDR3 is CASSPRDTESDGYTF. In nucleotides, the CDR3 is TGTGCCAGCTCACCCCGGGACACAGAATCCGATGGCTACACCTTC.

This chain joins TRBV9 and TRBJ1-3; no clear D. CDR1 is SGDLS and CDR2 is YYNGEE in the germline V gene. This CDR3 region has 17 residues. The V gene lost 2 bases and the J gene lost 6 bases, with 21 bases spanning the gap. The CDR3 region has the DNA TGTGCCAGCAGCGTTACGATACCGGGAGGTGGAGAAAACACCATATATTTT. Its protein product is CASSVTIPGGGENTIYF.

The genes are TRBV27 and TRBJ1-1; 7 bases fit TRBD1. CDR1 is MNHEY and CDR2 is SMNVEV in the germline V gene (reference sequence). Trimming at V came to 8 bases and at J to 1 base, leaving 4 bases not matched to a gene. This CDR3 comprises 13 residues. The CDR3 DNA follows: TGTGCCAGCCAGGACAGGAGGAACACTGAAGCTTTCTTT. Its protein is CASQDRRNTEAFF.

Note on this clone: Compared with germline, one end of the junction differs, possibly owing to a read error. The gene calls are TRBV6-1 and TRBJ2-7; D remains ambiguous. Germline V gene lookup returns CDR1 MNHNS and CDR2 SASEGT. The CDR3 extends over 11 amino acids. CDR3 residues: CASSELSLKIF. The CDR3 region has the DNA TGTGCCAGCAGTGAACTGAGCCTTAAGATCTTC.

The chain has TRBV6-5 and TRBJ2-3; D is undetermined. This CDR3 region has 15 residues. Germline assignment: CDR1 MNHEY and CDR2 SVGAGI. Deletions cut 2 bases from V and 1 base from J, with 10 bases between. Here the CDR3 reads CASSYSGWGTDTQYF. CDR3 in DNA: TGTGCCAGCAGTTACAGTGGCTGGGGCACAGATACGCAGTATTTT.

V gene TRBV30 combines with J gene TRBJ1-1, with TRBD1 matching over 7 bases. V was clipped by 3 bases and J by 5 bases; unmatched bases: 6. The CDR3 is made up of 13 amino acids. Germline V gene lookup returns CDR1 GTSNPN and CDR2 SVGIG (reference sequence). The CDR3 DNA is TGTGCCTGGAGCCGAGGGGGCGGGACTGAAGCTTTCTTT. Amino acid sequence: CAWSRGGGTEAFF. The variable domain in full, with the rest retrieved from reference TRBV30 and TRBJ1-1, is SQTIHQWPATLVQPVGSPLSLECTVEGTSNPNLYWYRQAAGRGLQLLFYSVGIGQISSEVPQNLSASRPQDRQFILSSKKLLLSDSGFYLCAWSRGGGTEAFFGQGTRLTVV.

The rearrangement links TRBV5-1 to TRBJ2-3; TRBD2 aligns across 8 bases. J gave up 5 bases and V 5 bases, and 7 bases lay outside the gene matches. This CDR3 contains 14 residues. CDR1 SGHRS and CDR2 YFSETQ come from the germline V gene. CDR3 DNA sequence: TGCGCCAGCAGTCGGGCGGGAGGTGTAGATACGCAGTATTTT. Translation: CASSRAGGVDTQYF.

The chain joins TRBV20-1 to TRBJ2-7, with 7 bases matching TRBD2. The germline gives CDR1 DFQATT, CDR2 SNEGSKA (reference sequence). The CDR3 loop spans 14 amino acids. Losses at the gene ends were 3 bases for V and 7 bases for J; bases not matched to a gene: 12. CDR3 loop: CSASRWEGLGEQYF. As DNA, the CDR3 is TGCAGTGCTAGTAGGTGGGAGGGCCTAGGGGAGCAGTACTTC.

CDR3 in amino acids: CASSLGQGNGYTF. Written as DNA, the CDR3 is TGTGCCAGCAGCTTAGGCCAGGGGAACGGCTACACCTTC. V gene TRBV7-3 combines with J gene TRBJ1-2, with a tentative D call TRBD1 (6 bases). V lost 2 bases to trimming and J lost 8 bases, with 12 bases between them. The CDR3 has 13 amino acids. The germline gives CDR1 SGHTA, CDR2 FQGTGA.

The count of this clone is one. V and J are TRBV5-6 and TRBJ1-2; TRBD1 matches 7 bases. V gave up 4 bases and J gave up 6 bases; unmatched junction bases: 6. Looked up from germline, CDR1 is SGHDT and CDR2 is YYEEEE. The CDR3 is 13 amino acids. The CDR3 loop reads CASSPTGFDGYTF. The CDR3 region has the DNA TGTGCCAGCAGCCCGACAGGGTTCGATGGCTACACCTTC. The whole variable domain, filled in from reference TRBV5-6 and TRBJ1-2, reads DAGVTQSPTHLIKTRGQQVTLRCSPKSGHDTVSWYQQALGQGPQFIFQYYEEEERQRGNFPDRFSGHQFPNYSSELNVNALLLGDSALYLCASSPTGFDGYTFGSGTRLTVV.

J is TRBJ2-2 and V is TRBV29-1; weak D call: TRBD2 (5 bases). Per the germline V gene, CDR1 is SQVTM and CDR2 is ANQGSEA. The CDR3 is made up of 15 amino acids. Trimming pared 1 base from V and 5 bases from J, leaving 14 bases between. The CDR3 DNA is TGCAGCGTTGAAGGGCGGATTGGAGGTACCGGGGAGCTGTTTTTT. Translating gives CSVEGRIGGTGELFF.

The CDR3 DNA reads TGTGCCAGTACGGTCTTGTTGAACACCGGGGAGCTGTTTTTT. This gives the protein CASTVLLNTGELFF. This sequence joins TRBV19 and TRBJ2-2, with no clear D. CDR1 and CDR2 (germline): LNHDA, SQIVND (reference sequence). The V and J ends lost 7 bases and 1 base respectively, with 10 bases between them. This CDR3 region has 14 residues.

The gene calls are TRBV6-5 and TRBJ2-2; TRBD1 matches 12 bases. The V gene end was trimmed by 6 bases and the J gene end by 7 bases; junction bases not matched to a gene: 3. Germline V gene data show CDR1 as MNHEY and CDR2 as SVGAGI. The CDR3 sequence is 14 residues long. The CDR3 loop reads CASRGTGGGGELFF. Written as DNA, the CDR3 is TGTGCCAGCAGAGGGACAGGGGGCGGCGGGGAGCTGTTTTTT.

This clone has just one count. The chain recombines TRBV2 with TRBJ1-5; D call uncertain. Germline V gives CDR1 SNHLY, CDR2 FYNNEI. The CDR3 has 14 amino acids. V was clipped by 2 bases and J by 7 bases, with 12 bases between them. The CDR3 reads CASSERRPGQPQHF. The CDR3 nucleotides are TGTGCCAGCAGTGAAAGGCGGCCCGGCCAGCCCCAGCATTTT.